This passage covers 18 T cell receptor beta chains from one sample sequenced in a study of vaccination and CD4 T cells after COVID-19 (dated by TCRdb to the early 2020s). The library was obtained by PCR. The data were produced on an Illumina iSeq 100. TCR sequencing of DNA from cultured CD4+ T cells used the Oncomine TCR Beta short-read assay at the Johns Hopkins FTIC core. The public sequencing data were trimmed at Q25 with fastp and processed into clonotypes with MiXCR by TCRdb, which kept only in-frame beta chains. Every entry covers one CDR3 protein and lists the most common genes and DNA from its rows. Counted in this sample were about 25,000 distinct CDR3 sequences; 67% of them appeared once. Roughly 16% of the sample is taken by the ten largest. In the paper's terms, the treatment or condition label means: approximately nine-day PBMC culture with coronavirus spike peptide pools or control peptides (ViraFEST assay).

The antigens these receptors bind are not known. Sequenced here: CD4+ T cells from blood, cultured in vitro, sampled after SARS-CoV-2 vaccination. These receptors all stem from a human donor who received a COVID-19 vaccine.

The V and J genes are TRBV12-3 or TRBV12-4 and TRBJ1-1; a possible D gene is TRBD1 (5 bases). CDR3 length: 14 amino acids. Trimming pared 6 bases from V and 8 bases from J, leaving 19 bases between. CDR3 in DNA: TGTGCCAGCAGCAAAGGGGTGGGCAGGGTGGAAGCTTTCTTT. It yields the protein CASSKGVGRVEAFF.

There are a few counts of this clonotype. The chain has TRBV20-1 and TRBJ1-5; 8 bases fit TRBD1. V shed 0 bases and J 0 bases; nucleotides not matched to a gene: 10. The CDR3 sequence is 18 residues long. The V gene's germline CDR1 is DFQATT and CDR2 SNEGSKA (reference sequence). CDR3 sequence reads: CSARDPGQGIDSNQPQHF. For the CDR3, the DNA is TGCAGTGCTAGAGACCCCGGACAGGGAATCGATAGCAATCAGCCCCAGCATTTT.

The CDR3 sequence is CASSKSGNTIYF. In nucleotides, the CDR3 is TGTGCCAGCAGTAAGTCCGGAAACACCATATATTTT. This chain connects TRBV2 to TRBJ1-3; no clear D gene. Trimming left V 5 bases short and J 4 bases short, with 6 bases between. This CDR3 region has 12 residues. The germline gives CDR1 SNHLY, CDR2 FYNNEI.

The chain links TRBV20-1 to TRBJ2-4, with D tentatively TRBD2 (5 bases). The CDR3 spans 14 residues. Germline CDR1 DFQATT, CDR2 SNEGSKA (reference sequence). V lost 6 bases to trimming and J lost 4 bases, with 16 bases between them. The CDR3 nucleotides read TGCAGTGCCGAATACCCAGGACTTAAAAACATTCAGTACTTC. Protein product: CSAEYPGLKNIQYF.

This clonotype has a handful of counts. The chain uses TRBV7-2 and TRBJ2-7; 8 positions match TRBD1. The CDR3 contains 14 residues. From germline, CDR1 is SGHTA and CDR2 FQGNSA. J gave up 3 bases and V 5 bases, and 6 bases lay outside the gene matches. The CDR3 protein is CASSQGTGLYEQYF. The DNA of the CDR3 is TGTGCCAGCAGCCAAGGGACAGGTCTCTACGAGCAGTACTTC. Looking up the rest from reference TRBV7-2 and TRBJ2-7 gives the full variable domain: GAGVSQSPSNKVTEKGKDVELRCDPISGHTALYWYRQSLGQGLEFLIYFQGNSAPDKSGLPSDRFSAERTGGSVSTLTIQRTQQEDSAVYLCASSQGTGLYEQYFGPGTRLTVT.

The chain uses TRBV5-1 and TRBJ2-7; no clear D gene. Germline V gene sequence: CDR1 SGHRS, CDR2 YFSETQ. Trimming cost V 0 bases and J 3 bases, with 10 bases left between them. The CDR3 has 14 amino acids. DNA of the CDR3: TGCGCCAGCAGCTTGGAGATTCGGAGCTACGAGCAGTACTTC. Translated, it gives CASSLEIRSYEQYF.

The rearrangement links TRBV2 to TRBJ1-5; no definite D call. Trimming shortened V by 10 bases and J by 3 bases, and 13 bases separated the two germline ends. The CDR3 length is 13 residues. The germline V gene has CDR1 SNHLY and CDR2 FYNNEI. The chain's CDR3 is CATSRTPNQPQHF. Here the CDR3 DNA reads TGTGCCACCTCGCGGACTCCCAATCAGCCCCAGCATTTT.

The chain combines TRBV12-3 or TRBV12-4 with TRBJ1-1; 9 nucleotides align to TRBD1. The V and J ends lost 6 bases and 5 bases, in that order; junction bases with no gene match: 10. The CDR3 has 15 residues. CDR3 sequence reads: CASRPYRGQGTEAFF. The CDR3 DNA follows: TGTGCCAGCAGGCCCTACAGGGGGCAGGGGACTGAAGCTTTCTTT.

This clonotype was counted between two and nine times. V usage is TRBV6-1 and J usage is TRBJ2-3; TRBD1 matches at 12 bases. This CDR3 is 14 amino acids long. Trimming took 6 bases from V and 7 from J; bases not matched to a gene: 5. CDR1 and CDR2 (germline): MNHNS, SASEGT. The CDR3 region is CASSPGQGAYTQYF. In nucleotides, the CDR3 is TGTGCCAGCAGCCCGGGACAGGGGGCTTATACGCAGTATTTT.

The table lists this clonotype with a few counts. The genes are TRBV2 and TRBJ1-6; the D gene is possibly TRBD1 (6 bases). CDR1 and CDR2 from the germline V gene are SNHLY and FYNNEI. The CDR3 is 14 amino acids. Deletions cut 4 bases from V and 9 bases from J, with 13 bases between. For the CDR3, the DNA is TGTGCCAGCAGTGCAGGGGTGGAGGGTTCACCCCTCCACTTT. This encodes CASSAGVEGSPLHF.

The chain links TRBV30 to TRBJ2-1, with 11 bases lining up with TRBD2. J lost 6 bases, V lost 3 bases, and 10 bases had no gene match. Germline V CDR1 and CDR2: GTSNPN, SVGIG (reference sequence). The CDR3 has 16 amino acids. This CDR3 is CAWRVNLAGGANEQFF. The CDR3 coding sequence is TGTGCCTGGAGGGTAAACCTAGCGGGGGGCGCCAATGAGCAGTTCTTC.

The V gene is TRBV18, the J gene TRBJ2-5; 13 positions match TRBD2. The V segment lost 3 bases and the J segment 4 bases; nucleotides outside the gene matches: 2. This CDR3 has 15 residues. Germline V CDR1 and CDR2: KGHSH, LQKENI. CDR3 amino acids: CASSPTSGGPETQYF. For the CDR3, the DNA is TGTGCCAGCTCACCGACTAGCGGGGGGCCAGAGACCCAGTACTTC. Combining the CDR3 with reference TRBV18 and TRBJ2-5 gives the whole variable domain NAGVMQNPRHLVRRRGQEARLRCSPMKGHSHVYWYRQLPEEGLKFMVYLQKENIIDESGMPKERFSAEFPKEGPSILRIQQVVRGDSAAYFCASSPTSGGPETQYFGPGTRLLVL.

The CDR3 loop is CASRDTGGASSYEQYF. CDR3 in DNA: TGTGCCAGCAGGGATACAGGGGGAGCTAGCTCCTACGAGCAGTACTTC. V is TRBV6-1 and J is TRBJ2-7; 8 nucleotides match TRBD1. CDR1 and CDR2 from the germline V gene are MNHNS and SASEGT. V gave up 6 bases and J gave up 0 bases; unmatched junction bases: 10. This CDR3 is 16 amino acids long.

The CDR3 DNA reads TGTGCCAGCAGCTTAATACACCAAGAGACCCAGTACTTC. It codes for CASSLIHQETQYF. V is TRBV7-9 and J is TRBJ2-5; no clear D. The CDR3 totals 13 residues. The V gene's germline CDR1 is SEHNR and CDR2 FQNEAQ (reference sequence). V was trimmed by 2 bases and J by 0 bases, leaving 4 bases between them.

The rearrangement uses TRBV7-3 and TRBJ2-5; 9 bases are a match to TRBD1. Germline loops: CDR1 SGHTA, CDR2 FQGTGA. The trim removed 5 bases at V and 5 bases at J, leaving 12 bases unmatched. This CDR3 region has 16 residues. The DNA of the CDR3 is TGTGCCAGCAGCCGTAACTCCGGGACAGGGTATGAGACCCAGTACTTC. Encoded protein: CASSRNSGTGYETQYF.

V and J are TRBV12-5 and TRBJ1-5; 11 bases agree with TRBD1. The length of the CDR3 is 15 residues. The germline V gene has CDR1 LGHNT and CDR2 FRNRAP. V shed 5 bases, J shed 4 bases, and the junction held 4 bases outside the gene matches. CDR3 sequence: CASGPGTGGNQPQHF. The DNA for the CDR3 is TGTGCTAGTGGTCCAGGGACAGGGGGTAATCAGCCCCAGCATTTT.

The genes are TRBV12-3 or TRBV12-4 and TRBJ1-5; TRBD1 might be the D (5 bases). This CDR3 has 14 residues. Between the trimmed V and J ends, which lost 4 bases and 4 bases, there was a span of 11 bases. The CDR3 region has the DNA TGTGCCAGCAGTTCGGGACGGTCGAATCAGCCCCAGCATTTT. Protein sequence: CASSSGRSNQPQHF.

The chain employs TRBV12-3 or TRBV12-4 and TRBJ1-5, with D unresolved. Trimming shortened V by 6 bases and J by 0 bases, and 3 bases separated the two germline ends. This CDR3 region has 12 residues. The CDR3: CASSPSNQPQHF. The CDR3 coding sequence is TGTGCCAGCAGCCCTAGCAATCAGCCCCAGCATTTT.